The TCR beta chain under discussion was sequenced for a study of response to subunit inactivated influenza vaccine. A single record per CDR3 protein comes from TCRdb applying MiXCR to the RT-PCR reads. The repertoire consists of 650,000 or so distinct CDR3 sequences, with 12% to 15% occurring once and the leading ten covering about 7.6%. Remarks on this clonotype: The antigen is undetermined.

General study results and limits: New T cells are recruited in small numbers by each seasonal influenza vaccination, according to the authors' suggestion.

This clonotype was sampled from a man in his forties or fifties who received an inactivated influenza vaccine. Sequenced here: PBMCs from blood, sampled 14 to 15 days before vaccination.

The CDR3 DNA is TGTGCCTGGAGTATCCAGGGAGGTGAGCAGTTCTTC. Protein product: CAWSIQGGEQFF. The chain joins TRBV30 to TRBJ2-1; D is perhaps TRBD2 (6 bases). The germline CDR1 and CDR2 sequences are GTSNPN and SVGIG (reference sequence). The CDR3 is made up of 12 amino acids. Trimming stripped 2 bases from V and 9 bases from J, with 11 bases between.